The present T cell receptor (beta chain) was sequenced within a study of T cell clusters in autoimmune cytopenias. Study as a whole: A median of approximately 50,000 TRB reads per sample yielded a median roughly 2,500 distinct clonotypes. The study's findings and limits: TRB repertoire shifts in secondary cytopenia and chronic lymphocytic leukemia mostly reflected lymphoma, not autoimmunity. Healthy donors had 2.5 to 3-fold more exclusive TRB clusters than active autoimmune hepatitis patients. Primary autoimmune cytopenia patients seemingly lacked the physiological T cell clusters found in healthy donors.

Each sample's input was approximately 0.25 ug genomic DNA, about 38,000 genome equivalents. Details on this clonotype: Antigen: not known.

This CDR3 has 16 amino acids. Per the germline V gene, CDR1 is SGHAT and CDR2 is FQNNGV. TRB was amplified by touch-down multiplex PCR, primer pools A and B combined. TCRdb re-called the multiplex PCR reads, yielding one record per CDR3 amino acid sequence without DNA. This sample's clone table lists roughly 3,800 distinct CDR3 sequences. The sample was peripheral blood. The V and J genes are TRBV11-2 and TRBJ2-2. The TCR was taken from a human donor with an autoimmune cytopenia or autoimmune hepatitis (not recorded which). The CDR3 is CASSLDWQANTGELFF.